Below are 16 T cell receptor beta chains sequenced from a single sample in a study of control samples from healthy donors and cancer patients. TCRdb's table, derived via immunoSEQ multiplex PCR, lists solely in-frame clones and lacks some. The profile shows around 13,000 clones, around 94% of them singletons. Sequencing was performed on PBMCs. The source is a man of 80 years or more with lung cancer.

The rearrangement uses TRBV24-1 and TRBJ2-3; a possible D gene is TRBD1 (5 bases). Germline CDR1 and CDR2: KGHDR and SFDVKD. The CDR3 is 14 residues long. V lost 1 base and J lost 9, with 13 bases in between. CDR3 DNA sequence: TGTGCCACCAGTGATTTCCAGATTTCAGGGACGCAGTATTTT. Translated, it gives CATSDFQISGTQYF.

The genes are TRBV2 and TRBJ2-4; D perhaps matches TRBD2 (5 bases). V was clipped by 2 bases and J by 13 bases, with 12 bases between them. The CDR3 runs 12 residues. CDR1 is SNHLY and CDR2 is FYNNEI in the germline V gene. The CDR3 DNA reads TGTGCCAGCAGTGAAATGGGCCGGGAACAGTACTTC. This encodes CASSEMGREQYF.

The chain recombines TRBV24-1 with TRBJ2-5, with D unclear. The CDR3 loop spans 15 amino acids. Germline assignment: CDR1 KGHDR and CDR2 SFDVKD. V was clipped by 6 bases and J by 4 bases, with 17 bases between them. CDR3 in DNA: TGTGCCACCAGTAGCTTTGGCTCGGTGGGAGAGACCCAGTACTTC. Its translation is CATSSFGSVGETQYF.

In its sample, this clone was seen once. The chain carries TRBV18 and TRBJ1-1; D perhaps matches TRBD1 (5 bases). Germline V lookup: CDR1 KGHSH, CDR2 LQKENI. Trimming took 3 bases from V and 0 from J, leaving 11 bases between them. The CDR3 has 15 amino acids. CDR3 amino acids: CASSPTWTMNTEAFF. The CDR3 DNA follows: TGTGCCAGCTCACCTACGTGGACAATGAACACTGAAGCTTTCTTT. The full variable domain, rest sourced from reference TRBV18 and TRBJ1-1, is NAGVMQNPRHLVRRRGQEARLRCSPMKGHSHVYWYRQLPEEGLKFMVYLQKENIIDESGMPKERFSAEFPKEGPSILRIQQVVRGDSAAYFCASSPTWTMNTEAFFGQGTRLTVV.

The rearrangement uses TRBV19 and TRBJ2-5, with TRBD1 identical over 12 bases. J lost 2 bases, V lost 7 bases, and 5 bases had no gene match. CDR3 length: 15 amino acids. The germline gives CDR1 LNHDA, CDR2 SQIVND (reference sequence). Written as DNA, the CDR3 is TGTGCCAGTAAAAAGGGACAGGGGGCACAAGAGACCCAGTACTTC. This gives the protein CASKKGQGAQETQYF.

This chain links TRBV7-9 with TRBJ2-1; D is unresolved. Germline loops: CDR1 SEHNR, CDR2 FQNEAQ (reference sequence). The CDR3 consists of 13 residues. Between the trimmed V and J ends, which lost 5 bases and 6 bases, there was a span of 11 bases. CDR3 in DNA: TGTGCCAGCAGCGTAACAGTGATCAATGAGCAGTTCTTC. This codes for CASSVTVINEQFF.

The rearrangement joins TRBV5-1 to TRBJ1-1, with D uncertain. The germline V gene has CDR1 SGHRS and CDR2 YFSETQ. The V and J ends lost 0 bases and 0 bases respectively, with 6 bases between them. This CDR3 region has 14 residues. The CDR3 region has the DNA TGCGCCAGCAGCTTGGGCGGGATGAACACTGAAGCTTTCTTT. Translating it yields CASSLGGMNTEAFF. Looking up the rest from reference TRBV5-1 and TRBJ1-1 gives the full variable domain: KAGVTQTPRYLIKTRGQQVTLSCSPISGHRSVSWYQQTPGQGLQFLFEYFSETQRNKGNFPGRFSGRQFSNSRSEMNVSTLELGDSALYLCASSLGGMNTEAFFGQGTRLTVV.

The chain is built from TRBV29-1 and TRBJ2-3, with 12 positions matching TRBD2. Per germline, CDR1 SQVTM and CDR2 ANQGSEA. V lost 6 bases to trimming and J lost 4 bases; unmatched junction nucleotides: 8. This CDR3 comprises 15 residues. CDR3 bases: TGCAGCGTACGCGGGTCTAGCGGGGGGGCAGATACGCAGTATTTT. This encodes CSVRGSSGGADTQYF.

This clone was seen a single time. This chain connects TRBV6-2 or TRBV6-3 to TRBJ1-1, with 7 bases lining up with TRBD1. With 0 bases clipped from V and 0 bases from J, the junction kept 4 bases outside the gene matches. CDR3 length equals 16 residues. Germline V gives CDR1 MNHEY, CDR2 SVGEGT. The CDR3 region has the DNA TGTGCCAGCAGTTACTCTGGGACAGCCCTGAACACTGAAGCTTTCTTT. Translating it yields CASSYSGTALNTEAFF.

CDR3 sequence reads: CATSSKEHFSYEQYF. For the CDR3, the DNA is TGTGCCACCAGTTCGAAAGAGCATTTCTCCTACGAGCAGTACTTC. This chain uses TRBV24-1 with TRBJ2-7, with D uncertain. Trimming took 6 bases from V and 0 from J, leaving 14 bases between them. CDR1 KGHDR and CDR2 SFDVKD come from the germline V gene. This CDR3 has 15 amino acids.

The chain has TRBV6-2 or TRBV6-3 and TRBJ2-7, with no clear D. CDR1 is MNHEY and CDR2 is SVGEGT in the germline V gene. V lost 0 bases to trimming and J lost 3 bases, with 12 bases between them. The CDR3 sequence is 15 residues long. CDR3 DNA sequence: TGTGCCAGCAGTTACTCAGGTCTGGAAAACTACGAGCAGTACTTC. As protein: CASSYSGLENYEQYF.

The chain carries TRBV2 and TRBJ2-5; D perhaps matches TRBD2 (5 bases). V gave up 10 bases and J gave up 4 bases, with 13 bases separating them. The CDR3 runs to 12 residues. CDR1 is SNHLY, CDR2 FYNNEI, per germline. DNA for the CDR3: TGTGCCACCTCACTAGATCGAGAGACCCAGTACTTC. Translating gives CATSLDRETQYF.

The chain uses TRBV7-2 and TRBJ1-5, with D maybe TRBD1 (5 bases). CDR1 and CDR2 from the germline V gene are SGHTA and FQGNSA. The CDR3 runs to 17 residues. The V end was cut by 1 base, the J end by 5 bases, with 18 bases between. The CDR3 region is CASSLVGAAPGDQPQHF. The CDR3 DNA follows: TGTGCCAGCAGCTTAGTTGGGGCGGCCCCTGGTGATCAGCCCCAGCATTTT. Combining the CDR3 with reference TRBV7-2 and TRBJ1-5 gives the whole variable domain GAGVSQSPSNKVTEKGKDVELRCDPISGHTALYWYRQSLGQGLEFLIYFQGNSAPDKSGLPSDRFSAERTGGSVSTLTIQRTQQEDSAVYLCASSLVGAAPGDQPQHFGDGTRLSIL.

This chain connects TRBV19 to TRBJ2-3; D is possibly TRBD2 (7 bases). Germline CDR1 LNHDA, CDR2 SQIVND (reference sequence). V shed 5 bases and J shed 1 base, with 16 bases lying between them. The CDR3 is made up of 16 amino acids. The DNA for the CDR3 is TGTGCCAGTAGTCCCCGGGGGGCCACGGGCACAGATACGCAGTATTTT. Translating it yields CASSPRGATGTDTQYF.

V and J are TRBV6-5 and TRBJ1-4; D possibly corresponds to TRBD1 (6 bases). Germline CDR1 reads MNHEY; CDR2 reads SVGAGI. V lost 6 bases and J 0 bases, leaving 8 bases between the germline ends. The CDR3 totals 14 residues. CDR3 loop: CASRDSATNEKLFF. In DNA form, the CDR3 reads TGTGCCAGCAGGGACAGTGCAACTAATGAAAAACTGTTTTTT.

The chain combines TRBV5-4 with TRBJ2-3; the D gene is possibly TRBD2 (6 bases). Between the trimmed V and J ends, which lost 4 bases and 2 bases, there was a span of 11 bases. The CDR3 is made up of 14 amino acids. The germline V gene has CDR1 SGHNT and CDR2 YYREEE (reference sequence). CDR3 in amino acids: CASSLRDSTDTQYF. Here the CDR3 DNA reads TGTGCCAGCAGCCTTCGGGACTCCACAGATACGCAGTATTTT.